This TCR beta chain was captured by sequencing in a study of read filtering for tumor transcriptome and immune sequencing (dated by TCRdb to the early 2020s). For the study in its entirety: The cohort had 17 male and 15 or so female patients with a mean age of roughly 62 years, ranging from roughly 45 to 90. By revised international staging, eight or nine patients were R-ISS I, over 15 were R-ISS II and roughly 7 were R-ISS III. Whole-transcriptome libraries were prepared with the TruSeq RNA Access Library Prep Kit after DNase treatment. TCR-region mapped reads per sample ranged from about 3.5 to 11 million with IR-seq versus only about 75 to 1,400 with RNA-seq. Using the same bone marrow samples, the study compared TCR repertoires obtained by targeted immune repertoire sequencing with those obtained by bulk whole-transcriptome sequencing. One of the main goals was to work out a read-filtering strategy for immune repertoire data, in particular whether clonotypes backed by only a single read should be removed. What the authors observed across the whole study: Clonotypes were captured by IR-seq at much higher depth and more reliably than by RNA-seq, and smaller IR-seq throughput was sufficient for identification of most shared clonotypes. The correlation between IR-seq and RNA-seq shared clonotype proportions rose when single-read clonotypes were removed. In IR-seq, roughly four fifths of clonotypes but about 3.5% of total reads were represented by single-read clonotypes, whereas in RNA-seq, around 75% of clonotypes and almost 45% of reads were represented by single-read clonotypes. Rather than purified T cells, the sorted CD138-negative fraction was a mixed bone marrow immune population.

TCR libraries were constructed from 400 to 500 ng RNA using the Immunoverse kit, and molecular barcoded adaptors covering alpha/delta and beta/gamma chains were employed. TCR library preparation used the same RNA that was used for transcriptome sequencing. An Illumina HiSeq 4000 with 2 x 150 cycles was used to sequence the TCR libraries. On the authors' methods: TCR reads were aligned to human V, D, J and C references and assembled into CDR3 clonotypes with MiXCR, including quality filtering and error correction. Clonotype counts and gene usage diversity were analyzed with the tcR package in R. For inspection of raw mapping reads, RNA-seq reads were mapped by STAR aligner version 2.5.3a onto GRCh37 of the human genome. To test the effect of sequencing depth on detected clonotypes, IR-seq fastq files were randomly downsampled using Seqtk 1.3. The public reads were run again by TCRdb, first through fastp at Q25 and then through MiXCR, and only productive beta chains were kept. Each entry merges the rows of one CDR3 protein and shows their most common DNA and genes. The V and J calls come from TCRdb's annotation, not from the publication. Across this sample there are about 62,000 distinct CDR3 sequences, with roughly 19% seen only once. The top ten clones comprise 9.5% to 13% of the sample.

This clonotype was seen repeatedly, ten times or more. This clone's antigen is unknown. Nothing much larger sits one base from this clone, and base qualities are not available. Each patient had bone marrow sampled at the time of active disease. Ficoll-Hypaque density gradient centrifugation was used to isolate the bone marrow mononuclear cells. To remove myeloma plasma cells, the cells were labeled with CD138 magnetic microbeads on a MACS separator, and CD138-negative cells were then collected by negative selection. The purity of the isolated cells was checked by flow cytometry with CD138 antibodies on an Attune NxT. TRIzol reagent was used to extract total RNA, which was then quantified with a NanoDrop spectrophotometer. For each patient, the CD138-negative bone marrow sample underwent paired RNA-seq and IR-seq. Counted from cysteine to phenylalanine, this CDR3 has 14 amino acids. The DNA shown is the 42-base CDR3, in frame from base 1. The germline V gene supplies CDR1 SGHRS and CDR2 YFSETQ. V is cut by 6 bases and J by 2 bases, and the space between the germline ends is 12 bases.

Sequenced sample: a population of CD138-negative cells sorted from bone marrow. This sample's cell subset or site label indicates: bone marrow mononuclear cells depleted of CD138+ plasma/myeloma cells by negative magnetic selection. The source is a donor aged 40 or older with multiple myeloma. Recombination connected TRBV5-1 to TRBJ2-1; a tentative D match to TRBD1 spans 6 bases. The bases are TGCGCCAGCAACGGACAGCAAACCTACAATGAGCAGTTCTTC. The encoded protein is CASNGQQTYNEQFF. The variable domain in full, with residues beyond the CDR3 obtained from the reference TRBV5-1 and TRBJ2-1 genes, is KAGVTQTPRYLIKTRGQQVTLSCSPISGHRSVSWYQQTPGQGLQFLFEYFSETQRNKGNFPGRFSGRQFSNSRSEMNVSTLELGDSALYLCASNGQQTYNEQFFGPGTRLTVL.